This TCR beta chain originates from a study of long-term antiretroviral therapy in people with HIV. The germline CDR1 and CDR2 sequences are SNHLY and FYNNEI. Unmatched junction bases numbered 11, after V lost 6 bases and J lost 10 bases. CDR3 size: 15 residues. Researchers report immunoSEQ v3.0 was run at survey level. The repertoire was sequenced with immunoSEQ multiplex PCR; TCRdb's copy has only in-frame clones and lacks some. The table lists under 40,000 clones, 70% to 90% of them singletons. Study conclusions and caveats: Controls showed broader CDR3 length ranges than did the HIV repertoires.

This clone was recorded a few times. What it recognizes is unknown. Specimen: unsorted PBMCs, collected about 2.7 years before starting antiretroviral therapy. The chain combines TRBV2 with TRBJ1-6; 8 bases line up with TRBD1. The TCR sequence derives from a woman aged 30 to 39 with HIV. As DNA, the CDR3 is TGTGCCAGCAGGGCAACAGGGGGTGGGGGATCACCCCTCCACTTT. Protein sequence: CASRATGGGGSPLHF.